These 29 T cell receptor beta chains were sequenced from one sample in a study of cytomegalovirus exposure and HLA in healthy donors. Use of 60 Vbeta and 13 Jbeta primers characterized the PCR. Profiled with immunoSEQ multiplex PCR; TCRdb holds only in-frame clones, not every one. The sample yields approximately 150,000 clones, around four fifths seen once. The specimen sequenced was PBMCs. These receptors were taken from a man in his thirties or forties in good health and CMV-seronegative.

The rearrangement uses TRBV6-5 and TRBJ2-3; 7 bases align to TRBD1. The length of the CDR3 is 16 residues. From germline, CDR1 is MNHEY and CDR2 SVGAGI. V dropped 4 bases and J dropped 2; count of bases not matched to a gene: 9. The CDR3, as DNA: TGTGCCAGCAGTTTGTCGACAGGGATTACCACAGATACGCAGTATTTT. Its protein product is CASSLSTGITTDTQYF.

V is TRBV30 and J is TRBJ1-6; D is uncertain. CDR3 length equals 12 residues. Trimming removed 2 bases from V and 8 bases from J, with 7 bases in between. Germline V gene lookup returns CDR1 GTSNPN and CDR2 SVGIG (reference sequence). CDR3 region: CAWSRDYSPLHF. The CDR3 DNA reads as TGTGCCTGGAGTCGGGATTATTCACCCCTCCACTTT.

The CDR3 loop reads CASSIGPVTSGTSYTQYF. CDR3 sequence (DNA): TGTGCCAGTAGTATAGGCCCCGTGACTAGCGGCACGAGTTATACGCAGTATTTT. The chain joins TRBV19 to TRBJ2-3, with 9 nucleotides matching TRBD2. This CDR3 comprises 18 residues. The J segment lost 7 bases and the V segment lost 1 base, leaving 15 bases of the junction unmatched. Per the germline V gene, CDR1 is LNHDA and CDR2 is SQIVND (reference sequence).

The CDR3 nucleotides read TGTGCCAGCAGAACCGGGACAGTCACAGATACGCAGTATTTT. This encodes CASRTGTVTDTQYF. This chain joins TRBV7-2 and TRBJ2-3; 7 nucleotides align to TRBD1. In germline, CDR1 is SGHTA, CDR2 FQGNSA. The CDR3 has 14 amino acids. The J segment lost 2 bases and the V segment lost 6 bases, leaving 5 bases of the junction unmatched.

V and J are TRBV27 and TRBJ1-2, with D maybe TRBD1 (6 bases). Germline CDR1 reads MNHEY; CDR2 reads SMNVEV (reference sequence). The CDR3 contains 13 residues. Trimming removed 2 bases from V and 5 bases from J, with 9 bases in between. CDR3: CASSLQGLYGYTF. The CDR3 coding sequence is TGTGCCAGCAGTTTACAGGGGTTGTATGGCTACACCTTC.

The chain is built from TRBV7-9 and TRBJ2-7; TRBD2 matches at 9 bases. Unmatched junction bases numbered 4, after V lost 4 bases and J lost 0 bases. CDR3 length equals 15 residues. Germline V gene data show CDR1 as SEHNR and CDR2 as FQNEAQ (reference sequence). The CDR3 region has the DNA TGTGCCAGCAGCTCGACTAGCGGAAGCTCCTACGAGCAGTACTTC. Translated: CASSSTSGSSYEQYF.

This chain joins TRBV7-9 and TRBJ1-6, with 11 bases fitting TRBD1. Germline V gives CDR1 SEHNR, CDR2 FQNEAQ (reference sequence). The CDR3 is made up of 17 amino acids. The junction had 5 bases not matched to a gene; V was cut back by 4 bases and J by 3 bases. CDR3 in amino acids: CASSSRGTGGYNSPLHF. The CDR3 nucleotides read TGTGCCAGCAGCTCCAGGGGGACAGGGGGCTATAATTCACCCCTCCACTTT.

This clone is a singleton in its sample. The CDR3 nucleotides are TGTGCCAGCAGTGACTCTAGGCGGGGGGGACCCTACGAGCAGTACTTC. It is translated as CASSDSRRGGPYEQYF. This chain connects TRBV6-4 to TRBJ2-7, with TRBD2 matching over 9 bases. J gave up 2 bases and V 0 bases, and 5 bases lay outside the gene matches. CDR3 length equals 16 residues. Germline-derived CDR1 and CDR2 are MRHNA and SNTAGT.

The J gene is TRBJ2-5, the V gene TRBV30; 7 nucleotides line up with TRBD1. The CDR3 contains 15 residues. CDR1 and CDR2 (germline): GTSNPN, SVGIG (reference sequence). Unmatched junction bases numbered 9, after V lost 3 bases and J lost 2 bases. CDR3 loop: CAWSRQGQSQETQYF. In DNA, the CDR3 is TGTGCCTGGAGCCGACAGGGACAGTCTCAAGAGACCCAGTACTTC. Combining the CDR3 with reference TRBV30 and TRBJ2-5 gives the whole variable domain SQTIHQWPATLVQPVGSPLSLECTVEGTSNPNLYWYRQAAGRGLQLLFYSVGIGQISSEVPQNLSASRPQDRQFILSSKKLLLSDSGFYLCAWSRQGQSQETQYFGPGTRLLVL.

About this clone itself: Compared with germline, one end of the junction differs, possibly owing to a read error. This chain connects TRBV7-7 to TRBJ2-5; a possible D gene is TRBD2 (7 bases). CDR1 and CDR2 (germline): SSHAT, FNYEAQ (reference sequence). This CDR3 spans 13 amino acids. The CDR3, as DNA: TGTGCTAGCAGCCGAGGGGGGGAAGAGACCCAGTACTTC. Translation: CASSRGGEETQYF.

The chain uses TRBV10-3 and TRBJ1-5, with D perhaps matching TRBD1 (5 bases). Germline CDR1 and CDR2: ENHRY and SYGVKD. The V end lost 5 bases, the J end lost 7 bases, and 12 bases lay between the germline ends. The CDR3 spans 13 residues. This chain's CDR3 is CAISKDTLQPQHF. In DNA, the CDR3 is TGTGCCATCAGTAAGGACACATTGCAGCCCCAGCATTTT.

V gene TRBV19 combines with J gene TRBJ1-2; TRBD1 matches 10 bases. The V gene's germline CDR1 is LNHDA and CDR2 SQIVND (reference sequence). The V and J ends lost 3 bases and 8 bases, in that order; junction bases with no gene match: 6. This CDR3 spans 14 amino acids. As DNA, the CDR3 is TGTGCCAGTAGTATGAGGGACAGGGGAGGAGGCTACACCTTC. Encoded protein: CASSMRDRGGGYTF.

The chain links TRBV6-1 to TRBJ2-7, with a weak D call TRBD2 (6 bases). CDR1 is MNHNS and CDR2 is SASEGT in the germline V gene. The CDR3 spans 13 residues. The V end lost 8 bases, the J end lost 2 bases, and 13 bases lay between the germline ends. The CDR3 region has the DNA TGTGCCAGCGGCAGCGGGCTGACCTACGAGCAGTACTTC. It codes for CASGSGLTYEQYF.

V and J are TRBV5-8 and TRBJ2-7; 13 bases align to TRBD2. V lost 4 bases and J lost 1; bases outside the gene matches: 2. The CDR3 is made up of 15 amino acids. Per the germline V gene, CDR1 is SGHTS and CDR2 is YDEGEE. The CDR3 coding sequence is TGTGCCAGCAGCCTGGGACTAGCGGGGTCCTACGAGCAGTACTTC. Translated: CASSLGLAGSYEQYF. Supplemented by reference TRBV5-8 and TRBJ2-7, the full variable domain reads EAGVTQSPTHLIKTRGQQATLRCSPISGHTSVYWYQQALGLGLQFLLWYDEGEERNRGNFPPRFSGRQFPNYSSELNVNALELEDSALYLCASSLGLAGSYEQYFGPGTRLTVT.

This clone has only one observation. The chain links TRBV30 to TRBJ2-7; D is unclear. The CDR3 is 12 residues long. V gave up 3 bases and J gave up 3 bases, with 9 bases separating them. Per the germline V gene, CDR1 is GTSNPN and CDR2 is SVGIG (reference sequence). The CDR3 bases are TGTGCCTGGAGGACATACTTCTACGAGCAGTACTTC. Translation: CAWRTYFYEQYF.

J is TRBJ1-1 and V is TRBV25-1; 10 positions agree with TRBD1. The CDR3 is 15 amino acids. CDR1 and CDR2 (germline): MGHDK, SYGVNS. After removal of 4 bases from V and 7 bases from J, the junction contained 9 bases not matched to a gene. This chain's CDR3 is CASSAGGQGISEAFF. Here the CDR3 DNA reads TGTGCCAGCAGTGCTGGGGGACAGGGGATTAGTGAAGCTTTCTTT. The full variable domain, completed using reference TRBV25-1 and TRBJ1-1, is EADIYQTPRYLVIGTGKKITLECSQTMGHDKMYWYQQDPGMELHLIHYSYGVNSTEKGDLSSESTVSRIRTEHFPLTLESARPSHTSQYLCASSAGGQGISEAFFGQGTRLTVV.

In this sample, this clone turned up a few times. The chain combines TRBV5-1 with TRBJ1-3; D is unresolved. There are 14 residues in the CDR3. The germline V and J ends were trimmed by 5 bases and 3 bases, with 12 bases remaining between them. Germline V gene lookup returns CDR1 SGHRS and CDR2 YFSETQ. CDR3 sequence: CASRPSDLGNTIYF. CDR3 nucleotides: TGCGCCAGCAGACCGAGCGACCTTGGAAACACCATATATTTT.

The chain joins TRBV13 to TRBJ2-3; D uncertain. This CDR3 is 12 amino acids long. Germline V CDR1 and CDR2: PRHDT, FYEKMQ (reference sequence). The V end was cut by 5 bases, the J end by 8 bases, with 11 bases between. The CDR3 is CASSPKLGTQYF. CDR3 nucleotides: TGTGCCAGCAGCCCGAAGCTCGGTACGCAGTATTTT.

This clone was detected only a few times. The chain uses TRBV28 and TRBJ1-2; D gene unclear. The CDR3 has 13 amino acids. Germline loops: CDR1 MDHEN, CDR2 SYDVKM. The germline V and J ends were trimmed by 2 bases and 3 bases, with 7 bases remaining between them. CDR3 sequence (DNA): TGTGCCAGCAGTTTAGGCTCCCACTATGGCTACACCTTC. Protein product: CASSLGSHYGYTF.

The genes are TRBV7-9 and TRBJ1-6; D is perhaps TRBD1 (6 bases). V lost 4 bases, J lost 0 bases, and 13 bases lay in between. Looked up from germline, CDR1 is SEHNR and CDR2 is FQNEAQ (reference sequence). The CDR3 is 17 residues long. The DNA of the CDR3 is TGTGCCAGCAGCTCGACCGACAGGAGCTCCTATAATTCACCCCTCCACTTT. Translating gives CASSSTDRSSYNSPLHF.

V usage is TRBV11-3 and J usage is TRBJ2-3; no definite D call. Germline V gives CDR1 SGHNT, CDR2 YENEEA. The CDR3 has 13 amino acids. V lost 5 bases and J lost 2, with 8 bases in between. The CDR3 coding sequence is TGTGCCAGCAGCCCAGACACCACAGATACGCAGTATTTT. It translates to CASSPDTTDTQYF. Variable domain in full (rest from reference TRBV11-3 and TRBJ2-3): EAGVVQSPRYKIIEKKQPVAFWCNPISGHNTLYWYLQNLGQGPELLIRYENEEAVDDSQLPKDRFSAERLKGVDSTLKIQPAELGDSAVYLCASSPDTTDTQYFGPGTRLTVL.

The chain recombines TRBV27 with TRBJ2-1, with D possibly TRBD2 on 5 matching bases. From germline, CDR1 is MNHEY and CDR2 SMNVEV (reference sequence). CDR3 size: 17 residues. Trimming stripped 3 bases from V and 6 bases from J, with 21 bases between. The CDR3 here is CASSLLSGNIIINEQFF. The CDR3 DNA sequence: TGTGCCAGCAGTTTGCTCTCCGGGAACATAATCATCAATGAGCAGTTCTTC.

On this clone itself: One end of the junction varies from germline; a read error may be responsible. CDR3: CASSASQGRFSYEQYF. The CDR3 DNA reads as TGTGCTAGCAGCGCATCGCAGGGGAGATTCTCCTACGAGCAGTACTTC. V and J are TRBV7-7 and TRBJ2-7; TRBD1 is a possible D gene (6 bases). The CDR3 spans 16 residues. Germline V gives CDR1 SSHAT, CDR2 FNYEAQ (reference sequence).

The CDR3 DNA reads TGTGCCAGCTCACCTCGACAGAGCGAGTGGGCGGGAGTGGTGACAGATACGCAGTATTTT. Its protein product is CASSPRQSEWAGVVTDTQYF. This chain connects TRBV18 to TRBJ2-3; 7 positions agree with TRBD2. There are 20 residues in the CDR3. The V gene end was trimmed by 3 bases and the J gene end by 3 bases; junction bases not matched to a gene: 21. Germline V gives CDR1 KGHSH, CDR2 LQKENI.

The chain links TRBV7-9 to TRBJ2-2; D possibly corresponds to TRBD1 (5 bases). Trimming cost V 5 bases and J 1 base, with 11 bases left between them. The CDR3 runs 15 residues. CDR1 is SEHNR, CDR2 FQNEAQ, per germline (reference sequence). CDR3 protein: CASSPGAGNTGELFF. The CDR3 bases are TGTGCCAGCAGCCCTGGGGCAGGGAACACCGGGGAGCTGTTTTTT.

The V gene is TRBV10-3, the J gene TRBJ1-4; 8 nucleotides align to TRBD1. This CDR3 region has 15 residues. V shed 6 bases, J shed 3 bases, and the junction held 6 bases outside the gene matches. Germline V gene data show CDR1 as ENHRY and CDR2 as SYGVKD. The CDR3 DNA is TGTGCCATCAGGAACGGACAGGGCCCTAATGAAAAACTGTTTTTT. The encoded protein is CAIRNGQGPNEKLFF.

The chain couples TRBV5-1 to TRBJ2-1, with 8 bases identical to TRBD1. Germline CDR1 and CDR2: SGHRS and YFSETQ. This CDR3 spans 14 amino acids. Trimming cost V 4 bases and J 3 bases; bases outside gene matches: 3. This CDR3 reads CASSTGQGYNEQFF. In nucleotides, the CDR3 is TGCGCCAGCAGCACAGGACAGGGCTACAATGAGCAGTTCTTC.

J is TRBJ2-5 and V is TRBV11-2; D might be TRBD2 (6 bases). V lost 6 bases, J lost 2 bases, and 16 bases lay in between. CDR3 length equals 15 residues. Germline V gene sequence: CDR1 SGHAT, CDR2 FQNNGV. The CDR3 coding sequence is TGTGCCAGCAGACCGCTCCGGGGGAAACAAGAGACCCAGTACTTC. Translating it yields CASRPLRGKQETQYF.

The chain recombines TRBV7-9 with TRBJ2-7, with 15 bases lining up with TRBD2. The germline V gene has CDR1 SEHNR and CDR2 FQNEAQ (reference sequence). J lost 6 bases, V lost 5 bases, and 5 bases had no gene match. The CDR3 has 15 residues. The CDR3 sequence: CASSPPGLAGGEQYF. The DNA for the CDR3 is TGTGCCAGCAGCCCACCGGGACTAGCGGGAGGCGAGCAGTACTTC.